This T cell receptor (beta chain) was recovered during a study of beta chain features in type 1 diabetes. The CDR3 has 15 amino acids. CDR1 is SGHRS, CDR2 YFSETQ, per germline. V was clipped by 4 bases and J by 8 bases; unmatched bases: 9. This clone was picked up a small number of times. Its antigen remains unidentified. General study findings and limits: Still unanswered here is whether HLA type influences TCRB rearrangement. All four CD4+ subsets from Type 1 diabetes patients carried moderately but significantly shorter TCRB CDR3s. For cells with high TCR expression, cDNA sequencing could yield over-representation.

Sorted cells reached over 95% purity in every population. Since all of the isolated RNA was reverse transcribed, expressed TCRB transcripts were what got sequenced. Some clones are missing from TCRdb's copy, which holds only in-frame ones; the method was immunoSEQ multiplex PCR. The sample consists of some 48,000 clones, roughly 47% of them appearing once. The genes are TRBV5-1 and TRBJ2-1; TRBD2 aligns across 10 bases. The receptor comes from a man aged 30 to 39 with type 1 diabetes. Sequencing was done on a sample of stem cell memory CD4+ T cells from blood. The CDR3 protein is CASSGTSEAADEQFF. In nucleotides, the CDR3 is TGCGCCAGCAGCGGGACTAGCGAAGCAGCCGATGAGCAGTTCTTC.